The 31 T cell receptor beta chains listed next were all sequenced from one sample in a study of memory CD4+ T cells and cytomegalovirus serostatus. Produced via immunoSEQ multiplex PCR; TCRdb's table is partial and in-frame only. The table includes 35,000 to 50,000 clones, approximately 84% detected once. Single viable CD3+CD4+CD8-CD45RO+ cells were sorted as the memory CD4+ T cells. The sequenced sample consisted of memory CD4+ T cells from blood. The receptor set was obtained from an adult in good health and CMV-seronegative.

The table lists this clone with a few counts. CDR3 region: CASSLGGAAKISYNSPLHF. The CDR3 region has the DNA TGTGCCAGCAGCTTAGGCGGGGCAGCGAAAATCTCCTATAATTCACCCCTCCACTTT. V gene TRBV11-2 combines with J gene TRBJ1-6; maybe TRBD1 (5 bases). Per germline, CDR1 SGHAT and CDR2 FQNNGV. V was trimmed by 1 base and J by 0 bases, leaving 16 bases between them. The CDR3 is 19 residues long.

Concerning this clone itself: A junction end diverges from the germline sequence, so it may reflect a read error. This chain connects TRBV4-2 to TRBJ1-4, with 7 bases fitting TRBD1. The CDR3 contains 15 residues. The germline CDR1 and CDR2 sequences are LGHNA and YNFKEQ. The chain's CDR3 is CASSQVVGGDEKLFF. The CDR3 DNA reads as TGTGCCAGCAGTCAAGTGGTAGGGGGCGATGAAAAACTGTTTTTT.

The CDR3 DNA follows: TGTGCCAGCAGCCCCCTCGGCGGAAGCTCCTACAATGAGCAGTTCTTC. Protein product: CASSPLGGSSYNEQFF. The chain is built from TRBV4-2 and TRBJ2-1, with D hard to call. The ends were cut back, 4 bases at V and 0 bases at J, with 13 bases in the middle. The CDR3 sequence is 16 residues long. Looked up from germline, CDR1 is LGHNA and CDR2 is YNFKEQ.

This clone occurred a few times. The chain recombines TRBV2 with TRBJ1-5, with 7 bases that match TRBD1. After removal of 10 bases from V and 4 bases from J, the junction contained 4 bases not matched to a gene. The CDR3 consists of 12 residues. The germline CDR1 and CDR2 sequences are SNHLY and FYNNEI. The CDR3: CATGGQNQPQHF. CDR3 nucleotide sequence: TGTGCCACAGGGGGACAGAATCAGCCCCAGCATTTT.

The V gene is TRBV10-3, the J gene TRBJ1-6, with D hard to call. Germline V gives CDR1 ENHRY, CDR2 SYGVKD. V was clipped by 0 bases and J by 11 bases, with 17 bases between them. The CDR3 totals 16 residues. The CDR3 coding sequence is TGTGCCATCAGTGAGTCCCCGGCACCAGGAGGCACACCCCTCCACTTT. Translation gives CAISESPAPGGTPLHF.

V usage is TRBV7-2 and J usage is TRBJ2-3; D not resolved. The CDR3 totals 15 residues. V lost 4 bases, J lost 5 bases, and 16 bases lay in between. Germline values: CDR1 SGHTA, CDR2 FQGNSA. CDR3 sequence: CASSSRPLTGDTQYF. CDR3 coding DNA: TGTGCCAGCAGCTCCAGGCCCCTAACGGGAGATACGCAGTATTTT. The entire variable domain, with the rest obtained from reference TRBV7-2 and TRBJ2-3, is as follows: GAGVSQSPSNKVTEKGKDVELRCDPISGHTALYWYRQSLGQGLEFLIYFQGNSAPDKSGLPSDRFSAERTGGSVSTLTIQRTQQEDSAVYLCASSSRPLTGDTQYFGPGTRLTVL.

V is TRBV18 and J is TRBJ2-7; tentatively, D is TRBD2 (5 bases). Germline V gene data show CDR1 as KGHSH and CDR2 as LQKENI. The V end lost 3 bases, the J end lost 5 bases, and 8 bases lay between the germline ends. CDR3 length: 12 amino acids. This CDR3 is CASSPGLHEQYF. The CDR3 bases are TGTGCCAGCTCACCCGGACTCCACGAGCAGTACTTC.

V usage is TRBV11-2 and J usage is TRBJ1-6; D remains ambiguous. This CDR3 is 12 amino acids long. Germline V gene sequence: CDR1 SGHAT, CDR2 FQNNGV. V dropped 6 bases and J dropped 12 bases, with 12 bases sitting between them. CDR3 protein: CASSIPLGPLHF. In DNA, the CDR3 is TGTGCCAGCAGTATTCCTCTGGGACCCCTCCACTTT.

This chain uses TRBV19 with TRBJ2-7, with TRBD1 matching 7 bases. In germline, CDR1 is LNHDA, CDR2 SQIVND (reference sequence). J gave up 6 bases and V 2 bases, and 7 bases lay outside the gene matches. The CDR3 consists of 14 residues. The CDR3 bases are TGTGCCAGTAGTATACGACAGGGCGAGGTCGAGCAGTACTTC. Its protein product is CASSIRQGEVEQYF.

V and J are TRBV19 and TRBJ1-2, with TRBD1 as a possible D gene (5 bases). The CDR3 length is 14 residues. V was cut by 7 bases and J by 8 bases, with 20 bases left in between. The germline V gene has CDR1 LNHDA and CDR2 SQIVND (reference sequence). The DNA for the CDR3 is TGTGCCAGTAACTCTGACAGTAGGGGCGCCGGCTACACCTTC. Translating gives CASNSDSRGAGYTF.

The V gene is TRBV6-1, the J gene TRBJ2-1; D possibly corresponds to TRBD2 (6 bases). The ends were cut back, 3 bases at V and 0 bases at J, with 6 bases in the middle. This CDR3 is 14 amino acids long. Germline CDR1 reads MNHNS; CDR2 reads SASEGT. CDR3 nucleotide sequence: TGTGCCAGCAGTGACGGGAGCTCCTACAATGAGCAGTTCTTC. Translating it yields CASSDGSSYNEQFF.

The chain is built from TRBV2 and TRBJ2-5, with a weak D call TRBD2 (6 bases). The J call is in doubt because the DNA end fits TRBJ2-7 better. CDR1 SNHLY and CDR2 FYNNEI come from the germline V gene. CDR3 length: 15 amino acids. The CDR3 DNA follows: TGTGCCAGCAGTGAAGGGAGGGTGCGAGCCTACGAGCAGTACTTC. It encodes CASSEGRVRAYEQYF.

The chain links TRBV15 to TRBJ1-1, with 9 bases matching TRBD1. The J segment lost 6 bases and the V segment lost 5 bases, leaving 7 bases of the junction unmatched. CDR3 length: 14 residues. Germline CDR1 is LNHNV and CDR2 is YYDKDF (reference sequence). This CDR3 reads CATSPGTGFAEAFF. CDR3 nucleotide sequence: TGTGCCACCAGCCCAGGGACAGGGTTCGCTGAAGCTTTCTTT.

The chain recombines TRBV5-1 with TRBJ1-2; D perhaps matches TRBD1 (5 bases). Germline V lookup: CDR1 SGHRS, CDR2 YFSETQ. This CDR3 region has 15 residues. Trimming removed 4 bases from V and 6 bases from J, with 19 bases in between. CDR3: CASSQQDASLDGYTF. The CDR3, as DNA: TGCGCCAGCAGCCAACAGGACGCTTCACTAGATGGCTACACCTTC. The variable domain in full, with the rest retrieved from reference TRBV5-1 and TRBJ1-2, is KAGVTQTPRYLIKTRGQQVTLSCSPISGHRSVSWYQQTPGQGLQFLFEYFSETQRNKGNFPGRFSGRQFSNSRSEMNVSTLELGDSALYLCASSQQDASLDGYTFGSGTRLTVV.

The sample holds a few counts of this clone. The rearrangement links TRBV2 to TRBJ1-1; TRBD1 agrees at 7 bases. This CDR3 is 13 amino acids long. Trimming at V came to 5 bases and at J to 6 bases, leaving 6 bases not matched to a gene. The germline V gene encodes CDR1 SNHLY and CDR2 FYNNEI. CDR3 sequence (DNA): TGTGCCAGCAGTTTGAGGCAGGGGGCTGAAGCTTTCTTT. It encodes CASSLRQGAEAFF.

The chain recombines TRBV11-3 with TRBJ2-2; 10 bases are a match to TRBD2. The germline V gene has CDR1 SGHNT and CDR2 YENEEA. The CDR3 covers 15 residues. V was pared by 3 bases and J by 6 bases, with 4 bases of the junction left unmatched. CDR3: CASSFRLAGAGELFF. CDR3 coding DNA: TGTGCCAGCAGCTTTAGGCTAGCGGGGGCCGGGGAGCTGTTTTTT.

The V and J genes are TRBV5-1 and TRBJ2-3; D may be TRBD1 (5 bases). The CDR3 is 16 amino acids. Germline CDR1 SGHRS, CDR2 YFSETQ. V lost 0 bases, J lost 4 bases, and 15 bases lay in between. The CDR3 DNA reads TGCGCCAGCAGCTTGGAAGTAGGACAACTTGCAGATACGCAGTATTTT. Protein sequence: CASSLEVGQLADTQYF. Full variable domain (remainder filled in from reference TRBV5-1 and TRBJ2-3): KAGVTQTPRYLIKTRGQQVTLSCSPISGHRSVSWYQQTPGQGLQFLFEYFSETQRNKGNFPGRFSGRQFSNSRSEMNVSTLELGDSALYLCASSLEVGQLADTQYFGPGTRLTVL.

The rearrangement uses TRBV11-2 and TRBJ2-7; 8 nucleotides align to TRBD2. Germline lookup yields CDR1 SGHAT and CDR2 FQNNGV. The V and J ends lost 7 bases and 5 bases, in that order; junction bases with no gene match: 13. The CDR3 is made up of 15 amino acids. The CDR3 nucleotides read TGTGCCAGCAACCTTCGTCGGGGGGGTTTGGACGAGCAGTACTTC. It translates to CASNLRRGGLDEQYF.

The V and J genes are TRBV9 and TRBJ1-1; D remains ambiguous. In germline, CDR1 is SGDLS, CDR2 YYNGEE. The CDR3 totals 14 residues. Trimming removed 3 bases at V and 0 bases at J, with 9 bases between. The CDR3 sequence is CASSAGNLNTEAFF. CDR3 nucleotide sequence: TGTGCCAGCAGCGCCGGGAACCTGAACACTGAAGCTTTCTTT.

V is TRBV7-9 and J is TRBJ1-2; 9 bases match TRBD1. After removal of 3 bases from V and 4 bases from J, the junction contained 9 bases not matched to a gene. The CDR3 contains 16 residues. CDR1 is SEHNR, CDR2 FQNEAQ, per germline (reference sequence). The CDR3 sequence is CASSLGQGSLGYGYTF. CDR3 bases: TGTGCCAGCAGCTTGGGACAGGGCTCACTGGGCTATGGCTACACCTTC.

The CDR3, as DNA: TGTGCCAGCAGCCCACCCACAGGGGGCGGGACAGATACGCAGTATTTT. This encodes CASSPPTGGGTDTQYF. The rearrangement links TRBV5-4 to TRBJ2-3; 9 bases agree with TRBD1. From germline, CDR1 is SGHNT and CDR2 YYREEE (reference sequence). J was trimmed by 3 bases and V by 4 bases; bases with no gene match: 9. This CDR3 comprises 16 residues.

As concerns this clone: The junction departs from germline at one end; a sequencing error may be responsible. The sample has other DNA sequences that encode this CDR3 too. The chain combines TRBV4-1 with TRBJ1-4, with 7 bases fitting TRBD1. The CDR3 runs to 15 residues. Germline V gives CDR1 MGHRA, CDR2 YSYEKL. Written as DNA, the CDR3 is TGCGCTAGCAGCCAACACCCTCAAGGGGGCGAAAAACTGTTTTTT. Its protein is CASSQHPQGGEKLFF.

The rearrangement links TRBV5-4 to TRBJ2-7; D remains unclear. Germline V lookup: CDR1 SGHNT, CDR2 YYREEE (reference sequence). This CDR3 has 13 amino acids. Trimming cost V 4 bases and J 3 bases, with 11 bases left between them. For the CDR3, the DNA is TGTGCCAGCAGCCAACCTCCAGACTACGAGCAGTACTTC. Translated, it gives CASSQPPDYEQYF. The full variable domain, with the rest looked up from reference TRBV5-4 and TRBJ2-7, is ETGVTQSPTHLIKTRGQQVTLRCSSQSGHNTVSWYQQALGQGPQFIFQYYREEENGRGNFPPRFSGLQFPNYSSELNVNALELDDSALYLCASSQPPDYEQYFGPGTRLTVT.

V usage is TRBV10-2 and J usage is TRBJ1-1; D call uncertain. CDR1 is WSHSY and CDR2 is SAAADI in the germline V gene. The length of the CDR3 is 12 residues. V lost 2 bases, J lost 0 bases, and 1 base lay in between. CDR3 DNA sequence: TGCGCCAGCAGTGAGATGAACACTGAAGCTTTCTTT. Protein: CASSEMNTEAFF.

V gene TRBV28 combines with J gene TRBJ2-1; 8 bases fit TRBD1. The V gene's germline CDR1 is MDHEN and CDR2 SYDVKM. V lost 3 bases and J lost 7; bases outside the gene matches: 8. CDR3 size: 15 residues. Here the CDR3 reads CASSFVQGARNEQFF. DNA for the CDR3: TGTGCCAGCAGTTTTGTCCAGGGGGCAAGAAATGAGCAGTTCTTC.

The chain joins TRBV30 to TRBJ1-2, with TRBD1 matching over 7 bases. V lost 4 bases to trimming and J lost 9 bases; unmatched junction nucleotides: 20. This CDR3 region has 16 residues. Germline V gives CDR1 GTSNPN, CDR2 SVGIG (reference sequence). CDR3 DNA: TGTGCCTGGACCTATCCCCTGGAGAGGGGGCTCCGAAGCTACACCTTC. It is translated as CAWTYPLERGLRSYTF.

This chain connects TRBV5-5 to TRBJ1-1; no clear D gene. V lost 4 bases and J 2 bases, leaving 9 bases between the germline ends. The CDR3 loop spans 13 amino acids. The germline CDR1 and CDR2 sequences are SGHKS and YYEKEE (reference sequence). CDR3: CASSSRHNTEAFF. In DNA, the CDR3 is TGTGCCAGCAGCAGCCGGCACAACACTGAAGCTTTCTTT.

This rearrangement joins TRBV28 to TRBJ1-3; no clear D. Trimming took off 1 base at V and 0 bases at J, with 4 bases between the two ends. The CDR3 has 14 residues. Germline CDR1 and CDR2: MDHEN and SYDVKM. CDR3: CASSLYSSGNTIYF. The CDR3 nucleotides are TGTGCCAGCAGTTTATACAGCTCTGGAAACACCATATATTTT.

The CDR3 here is CASSSVFGTEAFF. In DNA form, the CDR3 reads TGTGCCAGTAGTTCTGTGTTTGGCACTGAAGCTTTCTTT. The V gene is TRBV19, the J gene TRBJ1-1, with no clear D. This CDR3 region has 13 residues. Trimming removed 5 bases from V and 4 bases from J, with 11 bases in between. Germline V gene sequence: CDR1 LNHDA, CDR2 SQIVND (reference sequence). The full variable domain, rest sourced from reference TRBV19 and TRBJ1-1, is DGGITQSPKYLFRKEGQNVTLSCEQNLNHDAMYWYRQDPGQGLRLIYYSQIVNDFQKGDIAEGYSVSREKKESFPLTVTSAQKNPTAFYLCASSSVFGTEAFFGQGTRLTVV.

The CDR3 region is CASSYAGGRYEQYF. The DNA for the CDR3 is TGTGCCAGCAGTTACGCCGGGGGGCGTTACGAGCAGTACTTC. The rearrangement joins TRBV6-6 to TRBJ2-7, with D possibly being TRBD2 (7 bases). The CDR3 loop spans 14 amino acids. The V gene lost 2 bases and the J gene lost 4 bases, with 12 bases spanning the gap. Looked up from germline, CDR1 is MNHNY and CDR2 is SVGAGI (reference sequence).

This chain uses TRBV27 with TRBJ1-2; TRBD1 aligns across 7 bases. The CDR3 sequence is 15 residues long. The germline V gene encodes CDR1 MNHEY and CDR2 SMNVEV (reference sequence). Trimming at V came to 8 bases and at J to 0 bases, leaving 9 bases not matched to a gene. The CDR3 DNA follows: TGTGCCAGCGCCGACAGGGAACCAGCTAACTATGGCTACACCTTC. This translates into CASADREPANYGYTF.